This is a list of T cell receptor gamma chains from one sample in a study of Vδ1+ human thymocytes. TCRdb called clones anew from the multiplex PCR reads with CATT. The data contain several thousand gamma-chain clones, roughly three fifths of them seen just once; the ten biggest clones take up less than 1.5%. The sample comprised Vdelta1+ gamma-delta thymocytes from the thymus. The receptors come from a girl under two years old who had congenital heart surgery. Both conserved end residues are part of each CDR3.

V,J,CDR3
TRGV4,TRGJ1/TRGJ2,CATWDVTCSYYKKLF
TRGV3,TRGJ1/TRGJ2,CATWDWLYYKKLF
TRGV2,TRGJ1/TRGJ2,CATWDGNINYKKLF
TRGV3,TRGJ1/TRGJ2,CATWDRDCAYYKKLF
TRGV3,TRGJ1/TRGJ2,CATWDRQQNKLF
TRGV9,TRGJ1/TRGJ2,CALWEATPYYKKLF
TRGV9,TRGJ1/TRGJ2,CALWEVQPRYYKNLF
TRGV3,TRGJ1/TRGJ2,CATWDRSDYYKKLF
TRGV4,TRGJ1/TRGJ2,CATWDFYPNYYKKLF
TRGV4,TRGJP2,CATWVSSDWIKTF
TRGV3,TRGJ1/TRGJ2,CATWDRPMGNYYKKLF
TRGV3,TRGJ1/TRGJ2,CATWDGDHKKLF
TRGV2,TRGJ1/TRGJ2,CATWDGNKKLF
TRGV2,TRGJ1/TRGJ2,CATWDEDLNKKLF
TRGV9,TRGJ1/TRGJ2,CALWPLGYYKKLF
TRGV4,TRGJ1/TRGJ2,CATWDPPANYYKKLF
TRGV9,TRGJ1/TRGJ2,CALWEVRRYKKLF
TRGV2,TRGJ1/TRGJ2,CATWDRDKKLF
TRGV8,TRGJP1,CATWDLMGWFKIF
TRGV3,TRGJ1/TRGJ2,CATWDGNYYKKLF
TRGV2,TRGJ1/TRGJ2,CATWDGLYYKKLF
TRGV3,TRGJ1/TRGJ2,CATWDRREKLF
TRGV2,TRGJP2,CATWDDWGSDWIKTF
TRGV4,TRGJ1/TRGJ2,CATWDQDNYKKLF
TRGV8,TRGJP1,CATWAFGWFKIF
TRGV5,TRGJ1/TRGJ2,CATWDRKKLF
TRGV4,TRGJ1/TRGJ2,CATWAYYKKLF
TRGV9,TRGJ1/TRGJ2,CALSERKKLF
TRGV9,TRGJ1/TRGJ2,CALWEVLNYKKLF
TRGV9,TRGJ1/TRGJ2,CALWEANFKHLKKLF
TRGV2,TRGJP2,CATWDGPDNGWIKTF
TRGV4,TRGJ1/TRGJ2,CATWGLDLDYKKLF
TRGV2,TRGJ1/TRGJ2,CATWDADYYKKLF
TRGV9,TRGJ1/TRGJ2,CALWEVDYYKKLF
TRGV8,TRGJ1/TRGJ2,CATWVWYRYKKLF
TRGV3,TRGJP2,CATWDRPSDWIKTF
TRGV9,TRGJP1,CALSGWFKIF
TRGV9,TRGJ1/TRGJ2,CALWEVYYKKLF
TRGV8,TRGJ1/TRGJ2,CATWGYYKKLF
TRGV3,TRGJ1/TRGJ2,CATWDKPPLGYYKKLF
TRGV9,TRGJ1/TRGJ2,CALWGRGKLF
TRGV4,TRGJ1/TRGJ2,CATWDSVENYYKKLF
TRGV9,TRGJ1/TRGJ2,CALWEVRYYKKLF
TRGV5,TRGJ1/TRGJ2,CATWDRRYYKKLF
TRGV9,TRGJ1/TRGJ2,CALWEAQLF
TRGV4,TRGJ1/TRGJ2,CATWDGAHGTHKKLF